Detailed here is one TCR beta chain. Its antigen is still unknown. This sample stems from a study of T cell clonotyping in hematopoietic cell transplantation. Broader study findings: After transplant, recipient diversity fell while pathologically expanded clonotypes grew through day 180. Without cell sorting, CD4 versus CD8 contributions remain unresolved.

The ends were cut back, 0 bases at V and 4 bases at J, with 8 bases in the middle. This CDR3 contains 14 residues. Assay used: immunoSEQ multiplex PCR; TCRdb lists only in-frame clones, some missing. The sample has around 17,000 clones; approximately 74% are singletons. This TCR derives from an older woman in good health. Some clones in this sample may be carry-over from other donors' samples. The chain joins TRBV5-3 to TRBJ1-5; D is ambiguous. TRBV5-3 is sorted into the ORF group, with uncertain function. The specimen was peripheral blood mononuclear cells. The CDR3 DNA is TGTGCCAGAAGCTTGGTACGGAATAATCAGCCCCAGCATTTT. It yields the protein CARSLVRNNQPQHF.